The rows below give T cell receptor beta chains drawn from one sample of a study of cytomegalovirus exposure and HLA in healthy donors. Assay used: immunoSEQ multiplex PCR; TCRdb lists only in-frame clones, some missing. The sample shows around 180,000 clones, about three quarters of them seen only once. Sequenced input: PBMCs. The receptors originated from a woman younger than 45 in good health and CMV-seropositive. Both conserved end residues are part of each CDR3. Each record gives: D gene, V gene, J gene, clone size, CDR3 DNA, CDR3 protein. D genes are given only for firm matches. The size field is filled for only some rows; it gives once, few, many or a size class.

>-|TRBV11-2|TRBJ1-2|once
TGTGCCAGCAGCTTATCGGTCGGCTATGGCTACACCTTC
CASSLSVGYGYTF
>-|TRBV7-3|TRBJ1-1|-
TGTGCCAGCAGCCAAACGGGGGGCGATACTGAAGCTTTCTTT
CASSQTGGDTEAFF
>TRBD1|TRBV5-4|TRBJ2-3|-
TGTGCCAGCAGTCGTACCGGACAGGGTCGAGGCACAGATACGCAGTATTTT
CASSRTGQGRGTDTQYF
>-|TRBV4-2|TRBJ1-1|-
TGTGCCAGCAGCCGAACCCTACAGTCGAACACTGAAGCTTTCTTT
CASSRTLQSNTEAFF
>TRBD2|TRBV18|TRBJ2-7|-
TGTGCCAGCTCACTCTCGGGAGGGTCTTCCTACGAGCAGTACTTC
CASSLSGGSSYEQYF
>TRBD1|TRBV5-1|TRBJ2-1|once
TGCGCCAGCAGCCCGAGTGATGGACAGGTCTCCTACAATGAGCAGTTCTTC
CASSPSDGQVSYNEQFF
>-|TRBV30|TRBJ1-4|-
TGTGCCTGGAGCCCGCGGCGGGGGGAGATTGAAAAACTGTTTTTT
CAWSPRRGEIEKLFF
>TRBD1|TRBV5-4|TRBJ1-1|-
TGTGCCAGCAGCTTACGGACAGGGGCGAACACTGAAGCTTTCTTT
CASSLRTGANTEAFF
>TRBD2|TRBV6-1|TRBJ2-6|-
TGTGCCGGCGGACTAGGGCTCTCTGGGGCCAACGTCCTGACTTTC
CAGGLGLSGANVLTF
>-|TRBV4-3|TRBJ1-4|-
TGCGCCAGCAGCCAAGGTGGGACAACTGGGGAAAAACTGTTTTTT
CASSQGGTTGEKLFF
>TRBD2|TRBV28|TRBJ2-1|-
TGTGCCAGCAGTGCAAGCGGGAGGGCCGCCAATGAGCAGTTCTTC
CASSASGRAANEQFF
>TRBD2|TRBV27|TRBJ2-1|-
TGTGCCAGCAGCTTGACAGGTGGGACTAGCGGGAGGAGAGGCGGTGAGCAGTTCTTC
CASSLTGGTSGRRGGEQFF
>-|TRBV27|TRBJ2-2|once
TGTGTTTCAGTCGACAGGATGAACACCGGGGAGCTGTTTTTT
CVSVDRMNTGELFF
>-|TRBV2|TRBJ1-4|-
TGTGCCGGCAGGGAGGAGAATGAAAAACTGTTTTTT
CAGREENEKLFF
>TRBD2|TRBV4-2|TRBJ2-1|few
TGTGCCAGCAGCCAGTCCGGGACTACCTACAATGAGCAGTTCTTC
CASSQSGTTYNEQFF
>TRBD2|TRBV5-1|TRBJ2-1|-
TGCGCCAGCACTCCTGGCGGGACTAGGACGCCCAATGAGCAGTTCTTC
CASTPGGTRTPNEQFF
>TRBD2|TRBV7-2|TRBJ2-2|-
TGTGCCAGCAGCCCCCGACTAGCGGGAGACACCGGGGAGCTGTTTTTT
CASSPRLAGDTGELFF